Each of the 7 T cell receptor beta chains below was sequenced from the same sample in a study of patients and donors after allogeneic stem cell transplantation. TCRdb called the RT-PCR reads again in MiXCR, with one record for every CDR3 protein. The data show about 410,000 distinct CDR3 sequences, approximately 16% seen once. Sequencing used blood, either unsorted or a sorted T cell fraction (not recorded which). The receptors here all came from a human donor who was either an allogeneic HSCT recipient or a stem cell or donor lymphocyte infusion donor (not recorded which). It is not recorded whose cells these are; they may come from a transplant donor.

The chain couples TRBV10-2 to TRBJ2-7, with a weak D call TRBD1 (6 bases). V was trimmed by 10 bases and J by 3 bases, leaving 10 bases between them. Germline CDR1 WSHSY, CDR2 SAAADI. The CDR3 runs to 11 residues. CDR3 residues: CATRDIYEQYF. In nucleotides, the CDR3 is TGCGCCACCAGGGACATCTACGAGCAGTACTTC.

The rearrangement links TRBV11-2 to TRBJ2-7, with unresolved D. Per germline, CDR1 SGHAT and CDR2 FQNNGV. The V end lost 8 bases, the J end lost 2 bases, and 10 bases lay between the germline ends. The CDR3 is 12 residues long. CDR3 loop: CASWTRPYEQYF. The CDR3 bases are TGTGCCAGCTGGACCCGCCCCTACGAGCAGTACTTC. The variable domain in full, with the rest retrieved from reference TRBV11-2 and TRBJ2-7, is EAGVAQSPRYKIIEKRQSVAFWCNPISGHATLYWYQQILGQGPKLLIQFQNNGVVDDSQLPKDRFSAERLKGVDSTLKIQPAKLEDSAVYLCASWTRPYEQYFGPGTRLTVT.

This clonotype was found a few times. CDR3 region: CASSDHGTLAKNIQYF. DNA of the CDR3: TGTGCCAGCAGTGATCACGGAACTTTAGCCAAAAACATTCAGTACTTC. This rearrangement joins TRBV2 to TRBJ2-4; D remains ambiguous. Germline V CDR1 and CDR2: SNHLY, FYNNEI. Trimming removed 3 bases at V and 0 bases at J, with 12 bases between. The length of the CDR3 is 16 residues.

This sequence joins TRBV7-9 and TRBJ1-2, with D possibly matching TRBD1 (6 bases). V shed 2 bases and J shed 7 bases, with 14 bases lying between them. This CDR3 spans 14 amino acids. Germline-derived CDR1 and CDR2 are SEHNR and FQNEAQ (reference sequence). CDR3 coding DNA: TGTGCCAGCAGCTTACTTGGCAGGGGTGGTGGCTACACCTTC. Protein product: CASSLLGRGGGYTF.

This clonotype was counted a few times. The chain uses TRBV27 and TRBJ2-3; D could derive from TRBD1 or TRBD2 (6 bases each). Looked up from germline, CDR1 is MNHEY and CDR2 is SMNVEV (reference sequence). The CDR3 consists of 16 residues. V lost 5 bases to trimming and J lost 1 base, with 16 bases between them. For the CDR3, the DNA is TGTGCCAGCAGTGCCCCTCGGGGGCGAGGCACAGATACGCAGTATTTT. Its protein product is CASSAPRGRGTDTQYF.

This clonotype came up once. V is TRBV20-1 and J is TRBJ1-2; perhaps TRBD1 as D (6 bases). The CDR3 sequence is 12 residues long. The V end lost 7 bases, the J end lost 4 bases, and 13 bases lay between the germline ends. Germline lookup yields CDR1 DFQATT and CDR2 SNEGSKA (reference sequence). CDR3 region: CSVSGQLYGYTF. The CDR3, as DNA: TGCAGTGTCAGCGGACAGCTCTATGGCTACACCTTC.

This clonotype came up a few times. The rearrangement uses TRBV4-3 and TRBJ2-2; no clear D. Trimming took off 0 bases at V and 0 bases at J, with 8 bases between the two ends. The CDR3 is 16 amino acids. Per the germline V gene, CDR1 is LGHNA and CDR2 is YSLEER. CDR3 nucleotide sequence: TGCGCCAGCAGCCAAGATCGTAATCCGAACACCGGGGAGCTGTTTTTT. It is translated as CASSQDRNPNTGELFF.